One and the same sample provided the 8 T cell receptor beta chains below, sequenced in a study of blood T cell repertoires in COVID-19. Profiled with immunoSEQ multiplex PCR; TCRdb holds only in-frame clones, not every one. The sample shows 180,000 or so clones, around 79% of them seen only once. Sequencing used peripheral blood. The receptors shown here come from a man in his fifties or sixties who had recovered from COVID-19.

The rearrangement uses TRBV28 and TRBJ1-5; a possible D gene is TRBD1 (6 bases). CDR1 and CDR2 from the germline V gene are MDHEN and SYDVKM. V lost 4 bases and J 0 bases, leaving 7 bases between the germline ends. This CDR3 has 14 amino acids. CDR3 in DNA: TGTGCCAGCAGTTGGACAGTTAGCAATCAGCCCCAGCATTTT. As protein: CASSWTVSNQPQHF.

The chain combines TRBV6-5 with TRBJ2-7; D gene unclear. The germline gives CDR1 MNHEY, CDR2 SVGAGI. There are 14 residues in the CDR3. With 7 bases removed from V and 2 bases from J, the gap between germline ends came to 15 bases. The CDR3 bases are TGTGCCAGCACCTTACAGCATGTAGCCTACGAGCAGTACTTC. Its protein is CASTLQHVAYEQYF.

This chain uses TRBV5-1 with TRBJ2-3; D gene uncertain. This CDR3 comprises 14 residues. Trimming pared 0 bases from V and 4 bases from J, leaving 9 bases between. In germline, CDR1 is SGHRS, CDR2 YFSETQ. As DNA, the CDR3 is TGCGCCAGCAGCTTGGGGTTTAGATCAGATACGCAGTATTTT. Protein product: CASSLGFRSDTQYF.

The chain links TRBV10-3 to TRBJ2-1; a weak D match, TRBD1 (6 bases). Germline loops: CDR1 ENHRY, CDR2 SYGVKD. V gave up 4 bases and J gave up 7 bases, with 17 bases separating them. The CDR3 loop spans 15 amino acids. The CDR3 region is CAISAGDNMGNEQFF. The CDR3 DNA reads TGTGCCATCAGTGCCGGGGACAACATGGGAAATGAGCAGTTCTTC.

This clone was found a few times. The genes are TRBV5-1 and TRBJ2-7; 11 nucleotides line up with TRBD1. Germline V CDR1 and CDR2: SGHRS, YFSETQ. This CDR3 has 14 residues. The junction had 5 bases not matched to a gene; V was cut back by 5 bases and J by 4 bases. The CDR3 DNA follows: TGCGCCAGCAGACTGGACAGGGGGCCTTACGAGCAGTACTTC. Residues: CASRLDRGPYEQYF.

CDR3: CASSQEPSGTLNEQFF. CDR3 nucleotide sequence: TGTGCCAGCAGCCAAGAACCTAGCGGGACCCTGAATGAGCAGTTCTTC. The V and J genes are TRBV4-2 and TRBJ2-1; 9 bases match TRBD2. Trimming removed 0 bases from V and 7 bases from J; junction bases left unmatched: 7. The CDR3 length is 16 residues. Looked up from germline, CDR1 is LGHNA and CDR2 is YNFKEQ.

The chain uses TRBV6-5 and TRBJ2-5; D uncertain. The CDR3 loop spans 14 amino acids. The germline gives CDR1 MNHEY, CDR2 SVGAGI. Trimming removed 0 bases from V and 0 bases from J, with 5 bases in between. As DNA, the CDR3 is TGTGCCAGCAGTTACTCGGCGGACCAAGAGACCCAGTACTTC. This translates into CASSYSADQETQYF.

This chain joins TRBV7-3 and TRBJ2-7; 8 bases align to TRBD1. This CDR3 region has 14 residues. Germline CDR1 is SGHTA and CDR2 is FQGTGA. J lost 2 bases, V lost 5 bases, and 5 bases had no gene match. In nucleotides, the CDR3 is TGTGCCAGCAGCGCTGCGACAGGGGCCTACGAGCAGTACTTC. Its translation is CASSAATGAYEQYF.